This passage covers 4 T cell receptor beta chains from one sample sequenced in a study of blood T cell repertoires in COVID-19. Here immunoSEQ multiplex PCR was the method, and the copy in TCRdb shows in-frame clones only, minus some. The sample lists more than 80,000 clones; around 86% were seen once. Sequenced sample: peripheral blood. Receptor source: a woman in her 70s with acute or convalescent COVID-19.

The chain links TRBV7-8 to TRBJ2-5, with D possibly TRBD2 on 5 matching bases. V was trimmed by 1 base and J by 2 bases, leaving 17 bases between them. The CDR3 extends over 17 amino acids. Germline loops: CDR1 SGHVS, CDR2 FQNEAQ. Here the CDR3 reads CASSLGEFASGQETQYF. In nucleotides, the CDR3 is TGTGCCAGCAGCTTAGGGGAGTTTGCCTCGGGGCAAGAGACCCAGTACTTC. Complete variable domain (other parts from reference TRBV7-8 and TRBJ2-5): GAGVSQSPRYKVAKRGQDVALRCDPISGHVSLFWYQQALGQGPEFLTYFQNEAQLDKSGLPSDRFFAERPEGSVSTLKIQRTQQEDSAVYLCASSLGEFASGQETQYFGPGTRLLVL.

The CDR3 is CAWSAAGGTDTQYF. DNA of the CDR3: TGTGCCTGGAGTGCCGCGGGGGGGACAGATACGCAGTATTTT. The chain employs TRBV30 and TRBJ2-3; TRBD2 matches 9 bases. CDR1 and CDR2 from the germline V gene are GTSNPN and SVGIG (reference sequence). This CDR3 is 14 amino acids long. Trimming cost V 1 base and J 3 bases; bases outside gene matches: 2.

The V and J genes are TRBV29-1 and TRBJ2-7, with TRBD1 identical over 7 bases. Per germline, CDR1 SQVTM and CDR2 ANQGSEA. The CDR3 covers 13 residues. The trim removed 4 bases at V and 5 bases at J, leaving 8 bases unmatched. CDR3 bases: TGCAGCGTTGTGGGACAGCTTATTAACGAGCAGTACTTC. Encoded protein: CSVVGQLINEQYF.

This clone came up once. V gene TRBV10-3 combines with J gene TRBJ2-1; maybe TRBD2 (6 bases). V lost 3 bases and J lost 4, with 13 bases in between. This CDR3 region has 15 residues. CDR1 and CDR2 (germline): ENHRY, SYGVKD. The CDR3 sequence is CAISDPGGGYNEQFF. The CDR3 nucleotides read TGTGCCATCAGTGATCCCGGGGGTGGTTACAATGAGCAGTTCTTC.